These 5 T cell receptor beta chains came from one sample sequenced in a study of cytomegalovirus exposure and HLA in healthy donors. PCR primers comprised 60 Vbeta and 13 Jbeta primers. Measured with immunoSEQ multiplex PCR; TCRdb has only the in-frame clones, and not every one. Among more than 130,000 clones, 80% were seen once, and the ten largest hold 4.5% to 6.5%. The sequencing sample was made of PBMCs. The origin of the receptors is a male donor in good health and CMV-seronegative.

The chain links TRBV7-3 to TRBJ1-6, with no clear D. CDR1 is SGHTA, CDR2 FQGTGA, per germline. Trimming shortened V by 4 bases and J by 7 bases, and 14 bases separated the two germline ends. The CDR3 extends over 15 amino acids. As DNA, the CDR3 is TGTGCCAGCAGCTCCAATACGAACACGAATTCACCCCTCCACTTT. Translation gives CASSSNTNTNSPLHF.

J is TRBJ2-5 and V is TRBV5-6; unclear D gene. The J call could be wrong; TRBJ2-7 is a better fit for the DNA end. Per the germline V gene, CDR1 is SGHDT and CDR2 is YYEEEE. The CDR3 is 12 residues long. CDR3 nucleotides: TGTGCCAGCAGCTCAACCCCCTACGAGCAGTACTTC. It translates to CASSSTPYEQYF.

Here the CDR3 reads CASSQDVYSQEKLFF. The CDR3 coding sequence is TGTGCCAGCAGCCAAGATGTGTACTCCCAAGAAAAACTGTTTTTT. This chain connects TRBV4-2 to TRBJ1-4; D is uncertain. Germline V CDR1 and CDR2: LGHNA, YNFKEQ. V dropped 0 bases and J dropped 8 bases, with 13 bases sitting between them. This CDR3 region has 15 residues.

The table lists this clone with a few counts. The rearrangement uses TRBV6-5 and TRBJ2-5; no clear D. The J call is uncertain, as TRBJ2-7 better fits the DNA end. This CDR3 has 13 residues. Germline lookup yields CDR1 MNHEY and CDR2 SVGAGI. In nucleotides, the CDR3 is TGTGCCAGCAGTACTACACCTTCCTACGAGCAGTACTTC. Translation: CASSTTPSYEQYF.

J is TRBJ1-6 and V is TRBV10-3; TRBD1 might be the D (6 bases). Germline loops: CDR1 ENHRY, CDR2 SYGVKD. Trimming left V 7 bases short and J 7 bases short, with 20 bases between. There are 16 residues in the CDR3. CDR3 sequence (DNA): TGTGCCATCACCAGTACCCGGGACACAGTCAATTCACCCCTCCACTTT. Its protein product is CAITSTRDTVNSPLHF.